This T cell receptor beta chain stems from a study of T cell changes during pregnancy in multiple sclerosis. The protocol was immunoSEQ multiplex PCR, while the TCRdb copy is restricted to in-frame clones and leaves out a portion. The sample holds around 100,000 clones, 92% seen once. This TCR was recovered from a female donor with multiple sclerosis, enrolled in a pregnancy study. Sequencing used peripheral blood, obtained in the third trimester of pregnancy.

The CDR3 nucleotides are TGTGCCAGCAGTGATGGGTCAGGGAGGCGCAATCAGCCCCAGCATTTT. It yields the protein CASSDGSGRRNQPQHF. The chain has TRBV2 and TRBJ1-5, with D maybe TRBD1 (5 bases). Germline V gene sequence: CDR1 SNHLY, CDR2 FYNNEI. Trimming cost V 3 bases and J 2 bases, with 14 bases left between them. CDR3 length: 16 amino acids.